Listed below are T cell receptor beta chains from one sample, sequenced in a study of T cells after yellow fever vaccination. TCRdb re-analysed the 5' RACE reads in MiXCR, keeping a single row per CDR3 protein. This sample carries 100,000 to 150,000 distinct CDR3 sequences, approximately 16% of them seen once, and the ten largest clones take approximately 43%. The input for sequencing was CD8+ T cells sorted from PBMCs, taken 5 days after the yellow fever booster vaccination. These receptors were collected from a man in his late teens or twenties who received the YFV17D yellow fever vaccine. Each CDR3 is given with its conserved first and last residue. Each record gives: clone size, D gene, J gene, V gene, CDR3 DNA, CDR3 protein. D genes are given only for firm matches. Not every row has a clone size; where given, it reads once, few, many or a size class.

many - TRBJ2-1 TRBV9 TGTGCCAGCAGCGGGACCTCGGGCGTCGCCGGGATGGATGAGCAGTTCTTC CASSGTSGVAGMDEQFF
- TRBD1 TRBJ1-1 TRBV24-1 TGTGCCACCAGTGATTGGACAGGGGGCTTTCTTTTCTTT CATSDWTGGFLFF
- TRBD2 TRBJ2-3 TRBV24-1 TGTGCCACCGCGGCCGGCGGGGGGGCCCAAGATACGCAGTATTTT CATAAGGGAQDTQYF
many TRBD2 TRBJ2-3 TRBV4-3 TGCGCCAGCAGCCCGTCCCTGACTAGCGGAGATACGCAGTATTTT CASSPSLTSGDTQYF
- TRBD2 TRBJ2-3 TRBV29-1 TGCAGCGCTCCTCATCCAGCGGGACGCACAGATACGCAGTATTTT CSAPHPAGRTDTQYF
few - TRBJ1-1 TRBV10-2 TGCGCCAGCAGTGAGGTGGGGGGGGGTTACGAAGCTTTCTTT CASSEVGGGYEAFF
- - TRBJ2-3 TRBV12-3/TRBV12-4 TGTGCCAGCAGTAAATACAGGGGAGGAGCAGATACGCAGTATTTT CASSKYRGGADTQYF
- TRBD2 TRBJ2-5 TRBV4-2 TGTGCCAGCAGCCAGGTCGGCCGGGGGGGCTTGGAGACCCAGTACTTC CASSQVGRGGLETQYF
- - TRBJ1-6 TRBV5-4 TGTGCCAGCAGCTTGGGACAGTCCCTCCACTTT CASSLGQSLHF
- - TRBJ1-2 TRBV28 TGTGCCAGCATCGGGGGAAGGGGCGGGTATGGCTACACCTTC CASIGGRGGYGYTF
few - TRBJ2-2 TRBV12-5 TGTGCTAGTGGTTTTATCTTGGGTCCCGGGGAGCTGTTTTTT CASGFILGPGELFF
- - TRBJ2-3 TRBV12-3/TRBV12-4 TGTGCCAGCAGTTTCCCAGGGTCCACAGATACGCAGTATTTT CASSFPGSTDTQYF
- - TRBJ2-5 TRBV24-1 TGTGCCACCAGTGATTTGGACCCTTTGACAGGAGCCTTAGAGACCCAGTACTTC CATSDLDPLTGALETQYF
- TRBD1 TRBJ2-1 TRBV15 TGTGCCACCAGCGAGACAGGGTTGCAGAATGAGCAGTTCTTC CATSETGLQNEQFF
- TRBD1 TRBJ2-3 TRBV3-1 TGTGCCAGCAGCCTTGGGACAGGGAGCACAGATACGCAGTATTTT CASSLGTGSTDTQYF
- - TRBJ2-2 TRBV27 TGTGCCAGCAGTTGGGGGGGCGTCACCGGGGAGCTGTTTTTT CASSWGGVTGELFF
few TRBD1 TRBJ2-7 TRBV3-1 TGTGCCAGCAGCCAAGCCATCCAGGGGGCTTACGAGCAGTACTTC CASSQAIQGAYEQYF
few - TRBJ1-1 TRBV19 TGTGCCAGTAGTATGGTGAACACTGAAGCTTTCTTT CASSMVNTEAFF
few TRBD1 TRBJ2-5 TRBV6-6 TGTGCCAGCAGCAGACCCGGGACAGAGATTCAAGAGACCCAGTACTTC CASSRPGTEIQETQYF
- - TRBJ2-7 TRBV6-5 TGTGCCAGCAGTTACTCGGGGAGAGGCTACGAGCAGTACTTC CASSYSGRGYEQYF
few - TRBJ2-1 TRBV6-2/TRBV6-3 TGTGCCAGCAGTCACTTATCTGCGGGGTACTACAATGAGCAGTTCTTC CASSHLSAGYYNEQFF
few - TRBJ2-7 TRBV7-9 TGTGCCAGCAGCGCGGACATAAACTCCTACGAGCAGTACTTC CASSADINSYEQYF
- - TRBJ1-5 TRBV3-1 TGTGCCAGCAGCCAAGGGGGGGAACGGGGGCACAATCAGCCCCAGCATTTT CASSQGGERGHNQPQHF